The clone carrying this T cell receptor beta chain occurred once. Libraries were prepared by immunoSEQ multiplex PCR; TCRdb keeps only in-frame clonotypes and omits some of them. Of 55,000 to 70,000 clones detected, about nine tenths appear once; the ten largest clones hold approximately 1.5%. The sample originates from a study of pediatric ulcerative colitis. This CDR3 spans 15 amino acids. Germline V gives CDR1 SGHKS, CDR2 YYEKEE (reference sequence). J was trimmed by 0 bases and V by 4 bases; bases with no gene match: 7. This sequence originates from a boy aged 5-17 years who was a control in a study of pediatric ulcerative colitis. Sequencing was carried out using blood. The V gene is TRBV5-5, the J gene TRBJ2-7; TRBD1 aligns across 7 bases. The DNA of the CDR3 is TGTGCCAGCAGCCTGGGACAGCCATACTCCTACGAGCAGTACTTC. This translates into CASSLGQPYSYEQYF.